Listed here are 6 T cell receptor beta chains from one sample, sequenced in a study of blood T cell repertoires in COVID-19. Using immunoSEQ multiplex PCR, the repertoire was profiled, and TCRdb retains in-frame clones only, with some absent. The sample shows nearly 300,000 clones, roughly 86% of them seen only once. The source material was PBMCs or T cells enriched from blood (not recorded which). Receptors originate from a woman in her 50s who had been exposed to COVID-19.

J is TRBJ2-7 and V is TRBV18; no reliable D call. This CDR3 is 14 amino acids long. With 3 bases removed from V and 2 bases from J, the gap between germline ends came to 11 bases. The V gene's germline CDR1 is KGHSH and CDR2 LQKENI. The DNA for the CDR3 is TGTGCCAGCTCACCCCCTCCCGGAGCCTACGAGCAGTACTTC. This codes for CASSPPPGAYEQYF. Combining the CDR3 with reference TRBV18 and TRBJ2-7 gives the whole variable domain NAGVMQNPRHLVRRRGQEARLRCSPMKGHSHVYWYRQLPEEGLKFMVYLQKENIIDESGMPKERFSAEFPKEGPSILRIQQVVRGDSAAYFCASSPPPGAYEQYFGPGTRLTVT.

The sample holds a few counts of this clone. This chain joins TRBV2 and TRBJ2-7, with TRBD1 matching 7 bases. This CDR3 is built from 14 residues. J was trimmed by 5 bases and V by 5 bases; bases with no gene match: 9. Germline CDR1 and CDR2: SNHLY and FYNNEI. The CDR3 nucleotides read TGTGCCAGCAGTCCCTCGGACAGGTTGGACGAGCAGTACTTC. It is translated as CASSPSDRLDEQYF.

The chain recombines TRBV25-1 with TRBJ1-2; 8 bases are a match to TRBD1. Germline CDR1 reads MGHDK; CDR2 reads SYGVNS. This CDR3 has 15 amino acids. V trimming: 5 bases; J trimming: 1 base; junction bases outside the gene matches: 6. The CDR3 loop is CASSQGARGNYGYTF. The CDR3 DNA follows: TGTGCCAGCAGTCAGGGGGCGCGGGGTAACTATGGCTACACCTTC.

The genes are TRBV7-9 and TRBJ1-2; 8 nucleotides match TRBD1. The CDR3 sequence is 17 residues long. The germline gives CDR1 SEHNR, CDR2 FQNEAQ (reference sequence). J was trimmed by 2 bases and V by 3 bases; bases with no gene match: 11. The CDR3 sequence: CASSLSSYRGNNYGYTF. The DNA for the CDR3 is TGTGCCAGCAGCTTGTCAAGCTACAGGGGGAACAACTATGGCTACACCTTC.

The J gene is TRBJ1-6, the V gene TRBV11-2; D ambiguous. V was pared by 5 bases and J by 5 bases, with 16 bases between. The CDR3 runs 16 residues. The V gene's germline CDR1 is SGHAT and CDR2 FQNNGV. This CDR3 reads CASSARFNTNNSPLHF. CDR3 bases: TGTGCCAGCAGCGCCCGATTTAACACCAATAATTCACCCCTCCACTTT.

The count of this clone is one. The CDR3 DNA is TGTGCCAGTGCAAGGCAGGGGGCCAATGAGCAGTTCTTC. Its translation is CASARQGANEQFF. V and J are TRBV28 and TRBJ2-1, with 8 bases fitting TRBD1. The CDR3 loop spans 13 amino acids. Trimming took 9 bases from V and 6 from J; bases not matched to a gene: 7. Germline CDR1 MDHEN, CDR2 SYDVKM.